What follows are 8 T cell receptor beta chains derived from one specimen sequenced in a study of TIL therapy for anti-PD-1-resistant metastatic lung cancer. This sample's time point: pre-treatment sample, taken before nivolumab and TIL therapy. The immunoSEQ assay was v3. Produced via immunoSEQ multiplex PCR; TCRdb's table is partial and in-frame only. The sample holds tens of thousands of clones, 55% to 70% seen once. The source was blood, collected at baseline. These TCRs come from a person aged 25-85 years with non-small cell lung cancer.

The CDR3 nucleotides are TGTGCCAGCAGTTACTCGAGAGGGATGAACACTGAAGCTTTCTTT. Amino acid sequence: CASSYSRGMNTEAFF. V is TRBV6-5 and J is TRBJ1-1; no definite D call. V lost 0 bases, J lost 0 bases, and 8 bases lay in between. CDR1 and CDR2 (germline): MNHEY, SVGAGI. The CDR3 length is 15 residues.

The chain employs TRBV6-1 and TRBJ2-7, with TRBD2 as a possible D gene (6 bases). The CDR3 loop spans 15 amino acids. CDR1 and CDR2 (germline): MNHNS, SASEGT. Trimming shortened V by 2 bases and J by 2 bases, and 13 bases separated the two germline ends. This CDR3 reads CASSERGFPTYEQYF. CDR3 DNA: TGTGCCAGCAGTGAACGGGGGTTTCCCACCTACGAGCAGTACTTC.

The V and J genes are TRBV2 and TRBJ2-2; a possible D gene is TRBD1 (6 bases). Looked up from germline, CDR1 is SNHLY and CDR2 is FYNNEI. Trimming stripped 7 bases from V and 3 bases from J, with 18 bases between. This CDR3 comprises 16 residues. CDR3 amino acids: CASTSAGVKDTGELFF. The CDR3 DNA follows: TGTGCCAGCACCTCAGCAGGGGTAAAGGACACCGGGGAGCTGTTTTTT.

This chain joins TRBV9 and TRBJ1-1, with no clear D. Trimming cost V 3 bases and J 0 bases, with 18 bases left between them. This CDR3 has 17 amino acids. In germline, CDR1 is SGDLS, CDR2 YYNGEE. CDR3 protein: CASSATVEGYLNTEAFF. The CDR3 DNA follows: TGTGCCAGCAGCGCCACAGTTGAAGGGTACTTGAACACTGAAGCTTTCTTT. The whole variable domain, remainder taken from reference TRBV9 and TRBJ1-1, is DSGVTQTPKHLITATGQRVTLRCSPRSGDLSVYWYQQSLDQGLQFLIQYYNGEERAKGNILERFSAQQFPDLHSELNLSSLELGDSALYFCASSATVEGYLNTEAFFGQGTRLTVV.

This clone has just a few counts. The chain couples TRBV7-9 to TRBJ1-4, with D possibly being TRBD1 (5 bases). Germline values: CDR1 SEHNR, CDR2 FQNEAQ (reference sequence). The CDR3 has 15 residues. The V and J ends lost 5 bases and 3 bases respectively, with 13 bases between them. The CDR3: CASSNQGLPNEKLFF. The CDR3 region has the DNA TGTGCCAGCAGCAATCAGGGCCTGCCTAATGAAAAACTGTTTTTT.

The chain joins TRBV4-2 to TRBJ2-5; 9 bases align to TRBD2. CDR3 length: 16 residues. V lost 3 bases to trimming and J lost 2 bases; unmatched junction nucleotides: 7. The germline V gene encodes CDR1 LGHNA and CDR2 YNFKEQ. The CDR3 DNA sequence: TGTGCCAGCAGCCAGCGGGGGGGATCCACTCAAGAGACCCAGTACTTC. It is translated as CASSQRGGSTQETQYF.

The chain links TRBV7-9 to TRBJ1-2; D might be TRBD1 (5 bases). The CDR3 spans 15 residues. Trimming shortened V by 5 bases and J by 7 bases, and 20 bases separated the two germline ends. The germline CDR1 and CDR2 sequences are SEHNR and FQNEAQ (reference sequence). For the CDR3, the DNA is TGTGCCAGCAGCCCGGGGCAGGTCCGATGGAGTGGCTACACCTTC. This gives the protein CASSPGQVRWSGYTF. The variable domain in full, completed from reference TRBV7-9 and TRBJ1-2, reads DTGVSQNPRHKITKRGQNVTFRCDPISEHNRLYWYRQTLGQGPEFLTYFQNEAQLEKSRLLSDRFSAERPKGSFSTLEIQRTEQGDSAMYLCASSPGQVRWSGYTFGSGTRLTVV.

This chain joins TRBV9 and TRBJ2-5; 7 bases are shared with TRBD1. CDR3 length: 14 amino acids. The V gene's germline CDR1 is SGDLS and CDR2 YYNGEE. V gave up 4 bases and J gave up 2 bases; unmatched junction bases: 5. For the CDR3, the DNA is TGTGCCAGCAGCATAGGGGGCTATCAAGAGACCCAGTACTTC. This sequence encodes CASSIGGYQETQYF.